This TCR beta chain comes out of a study of blood T cell repertoires in COVID-19 (dated by TCRdb to 2018 to 2021). Background on the whole study: Samples covering the acute and convalescent phases of COVID-19 were provided by collaborators in the United States, Italy and Spain. The prospective study material was composed of cDNA or gDNA derived from T cells, B-cell-depleted T cells, or PBMCs. The dataset comprised deeply sampled blood TCRbeta repertoires from subjects exposed to, actively infected with, or recovered from COVID-19. The repertoires were released in a freely available public database meant as a resource for research on the immune response to SARS-CoV-2. The samples were drawn from two sources: the first 160 participants of the ongoing ImmuneRACE study, and approximately 1,300 subjects contributed by 6 global collaborators. The sample metadata nearly always contained a de-identified subject ID, COVID-19 status, age in years and sex. Where HLA class I and class II types were available, the types were taken from metadata supplied by the sample provider, not from assay-based typing.

This clone is a singleton in its sample. Its antigen specificity is not known. Nothing much larger sits one base from this clone, and base qualities are not available. V and J are trimmed by 5 bases and 1 base, and the gene matches miss 6 bases of the junction. The CDR3 numbers 15 residues from cysteine through phenylalanine. Just CDR3 DNA is preserved here, 45 bases in frame from base 1. CDR1 and CDR2, looked up from the germline V gene, are SGHTA and FQGTGA. The collaborating institutions used their own protocols to collect whole blood in K2EDTA tubes. Collaborator samples were shipped for TCRbeta analysis as frozen whole blood, isolated PBMCs, or DNA extracted from either sample type. Results the study describes overall, beyond this receptor: How much clinical and demographic metadata was included differed by source and by participant, and the metadata was provided uncurated.

TCRbeta CDR3 regions were amplified from genomic DNA by means of the immunoSEQ Assay, a bias-controlled multiplex PCR. In the original analysis: The number of nucleated cells in each sample was estimated from the amplification of reference gene primers within the assay. To quantify the absolute abundance of each unique TCRbeta CDR3 rearrangement, sequence reads were collapsed and filtered. For each sample, productive Simpson clonality was calculated by taking the square root of Simpson's diversity index across productive rearrangements. TCRdb re-hosts the immuneACCESS table, in-frame sequences only. Its copies lack some clones; in the studies checked, an unresolved V gene accounts for under half of them, and the cause for the rest is not known. V, J and clone size are those of that table, while D and trimming were read from the DNA. Here the sample has 150,000 to 160,000 clones; over 65% occur a single time. Around 1.7% of the sample belongs to the ten largest clones.

The chain couples TRBV7-3 to TRBJ2-3, and TRBD1 aligns with 7 junction nucleotides. This TCR derives from a man at least 80 years old with acute or convalescent COVID-19. The sequenced sample consisted of peripheral blood. The CDR3 sequence is CASSPRQGGTDTQYF. DNA sequence: TGTGCCAGCAGCCCTAGACAGGGCGGCACAGATACGCAGTATTTT.